The present TCR beta chain was sequenced within a study of cytomegalovirus exposure and HLA in healthy donors. Trimming took 1 base from V and 9 from J, leaving 19 bases between them. Germline values: CDR1 SGHTA, CDR2 FQGNSA. The CDR3 totals 16 residues. Whole-study results and caveats: Upon later analysis, HLA-associated TCR beta chains proved more clonally expanded than other, equally common chains.

The PCR had 60 Vbeta and 13 Jbeta primers. Generated by immunoSEQ multiplex PCR, the TCRdb table keeps only in-frame clones and is missing some. The top ten clones hold over 6.5% of a sample with approximately 130,000 clones, 8.9% of them seen once. Only a few counts were recorded for this clone. Its target is unknown. The sequence was collected from a woman in her thirties or forties in good health and CMV-seropositive. What was sequenced was PBMCs. The rearrangement joins TRBV7-2 to TRBJ1-5, with a tentative D call TRBD1 (5 bases). Here the CDR3 DNA reads TGTGCCAGCAGCTTAGGACGGCAAGGGGCCGGTTCGCCCCAGCATTTT. It codes for CASSLGRQGAGSPQHF.